This is a list of T cell receptor beta chains from one sample in a study of blood T cell repertoires in COVID-19. Libraries were prepared by immunoSEQ multiplex PCR; TCRdb keeps only in-frame clonotypes and omits some of them. The repertoire includes approximately 200,000 clones, 70% to 90% of them detected once, and under 3.5% sits in the top ten. The sample taken for sequencing was peripheral blood. The receptors originated from a man aged 55 to 69 with acute or convalescent COVID-19. Each CDR3 is given with its conserved first and last residue. Each record gives: J gene, clone size, V gene, D gene, CDR3 protein, CDR3 DNA. The D gene is left open where the match is weak. The size of a clone is reported for some rows only, either as once, few or many, or as a class for expanded clones.

>TRBJ2-5|.|TRBV28|.
CASSLGTGKETQYF
TGTGCCAGCAGTTTAGGCACAGGGAAAGAGACCCAGTACTTC
>TRBJ2-7|.|TRBV30|.
CAWSTGRGQRNEQYF
TGTGCCTGGAGTACGGGGAGGGGACAAAGGAACGAGCAGTACTTC
>TRBJ2-1|few|TRBV9|.
CASSVSGRDLLYNEQFF
TGTGCCAGCAGCGTTTCTGGGCGGGACTTACTTTACAATGAGCAGTTCTTC
>TRBJ2-5|.|TRBV5-1|TRBD1
CASSFQQGSQETQYF
TGCGCCAGCAGCTTTCAACAGGGGTCTCAAGAGACCCAGTACTTC
>TRBJ2-5|.|TRBV6-5|TRBD1
CASRKDRDRQETQYF
TGTGCCAGCAGAAAAGACCGGGACAGGCAAGAGACCCAGTACTTC
>TRBJ2-1|few|TRBV4-1|TRBD1
CASSQDPNRQGSSYNEQFF
TGCGCCAGCAGCCAAGACCCCAACCGACAGGGGAGCTCCTACAATGAGCAGTTCTTC
>TRBJ2-1|.|TRBV7-2|.
CASSLGEGVGNEQFF
TGTGCCAGCAGCTTAGGGGAGGGGGTAGGGAATGAGCAGTTCTTC
>TRBJ2-1|.|TRBV2|TRBD2
CASLAGPSNNEQFF
TGTGCCAGCCTAGCGGGGCCTTCCAACAATGAGCAGTTCTTC
>TRBJ2-3|.|TRBV28|TRBD2
CASSLHASGPDTQYF
TGTGCCAGCAGTTTACATGCTAGCGGGCCAGATACGCAGTATTTT
>TRBJ2-3|.|TRBV2|TRBD2
CASSKTSGSTDTQYF
TGTGCCAGCAGTAAGACTAGCGGTAGCACAGATACGCAGTATTTT
>TRBJ2-3|.|TRBV11-3|TRBD1
CASSVGQGRADTQYF
TGTGCCAGCAGCGTGGGACAGGGAAGGGCAGATACGCAGTATTTT
>TRBJ1-3|few|TRBV27|TRBD1
CASSLSGQGANGNTIYF
TGTGCCAGCAGTCTTTCCGGACAGGGGGCTAATGGAAACACCATATATTTT
>TRBJ2-7|.|TRBV15|TRBD1
CATSRTGVPYEQYF
TGTGCCACCAGCAGAACAGGGGTGCCCTACGAGCAGTACTTC
>TRBJ1-6|.|TRBV6-5|.
CASTRGLGNSPLHF
TGTGCCAGCACTCGAGGCCTTGGGAATTCACCCCTCCACTTT
>TRBJ1-4|.|TRBV7-9|TRBD1
CASSLDFAGQGTEKLFF
TGTGCCAGCAGCTTAGATTTTGCGGGACAGGGGACTGAAAAACTGTTTTTT
>TRBJ2-3|.|TRBV19|TRBD2
CASSYSSGTFTDTQYF
TGTGCCAGTAGTTACTCGAGCGGGACCTTCACAGATACGCAGTATTTT
>TRBJ2-3|.|TRBV6-6|TRBD2
CASSPRFAGGTDTQYF
TGTGCCAGCAGTCCCCGGTTCGCGGGAGGCACAGATACGCAGTATTTT
>TRBJ1-5|.|TRBV7-2|TRBD1
CASSPGQGNQPQHF
TGTGCCAGCAGCCCGGGACAGGGCAATCAGCCCCAGCATTTT
>TRBJ1-1|once|TRBV19|.
CASSIDMEGNTEAFF
TGTGCCAGTAGTATAGATATGGAGGGAAACACTGAAGCTTTCTTT
>TRBJ2-7|.|TRBV6-2/TRBV6-3|.
CASSYRGHYEQYF
TGTGCCAGCAGTTACAGGGGTCACTACGAGCAGTACTTC
>TRBJ2-1|.|TRBV19|TRBD2
CASRPSGRAGGNEQFF
TGTGCCAGTAGGCCGAGCGGGAGGGCCGGTGGCAATGAGCAGTTCTTC
>TRBJ2-1|.|TRBV7-2|TRBD2
CASSSRVAGGAEQFF
TGTGCCAGCAGCTCCCGGGTTGCGGGAGGAGCTGAGCAGTTCTTC
>TRBJ2-2|few|TRBV4-1|TRBD1
CASSPDRVNTGELFF
TGCGCCAGCAGCCCCGACAGGGTAAACACCGGGGAGCTGTTTTTT
>TRBJ2-2|.|TRBV5-4|TRBD1
CASSSVTTGHTGELFF
TGTGCCAGCAGCTCGGTCACGACAGGGCACACCGGGGAGCTGTTTTTT
>TRBJ2-1|.|TRBV5-1|.
CASSLDGGSYNEQFF
TGCGCCAGCAGCTTGGACGGGGGCTCCTACAATGAGCAGTTCTTC
>TRBJ2-1|.|TRBV28|.
CASTRDGGRGMEQFF
TGTGCCAGCACCCGTGACGGGGGGCGCGGCATGGAGCAGTTCTTC
>TRBJ2-7|.|TRBV30|TRBD2
CAWSREGYEQYF
TGTGCCTGGAGTAGGGAGGGGTACGAGCAGTACTTC
>TRBJ2-7|.|TRBV5-1|TRBD1
CASSKTGTGAYEQYF
TGCGCCAGCAGCAAAACCGGGACAGGGGCCTACGAGCAGTACTTC